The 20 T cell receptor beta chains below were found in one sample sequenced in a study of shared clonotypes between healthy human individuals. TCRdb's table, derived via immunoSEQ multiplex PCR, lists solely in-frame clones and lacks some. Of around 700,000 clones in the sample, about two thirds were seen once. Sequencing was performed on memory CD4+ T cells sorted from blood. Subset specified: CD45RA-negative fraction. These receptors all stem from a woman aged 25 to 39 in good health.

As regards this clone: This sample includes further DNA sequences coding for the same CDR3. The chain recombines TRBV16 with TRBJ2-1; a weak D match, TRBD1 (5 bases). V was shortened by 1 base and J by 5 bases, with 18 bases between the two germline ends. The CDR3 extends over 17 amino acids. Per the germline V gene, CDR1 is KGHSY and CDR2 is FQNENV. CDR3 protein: CASSQYLGQGLNNEQFF. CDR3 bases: TGTGCCAGCAGCCAATACCTAGGGCAGGGCCTTAACAATGAGCAGTTCTTC.

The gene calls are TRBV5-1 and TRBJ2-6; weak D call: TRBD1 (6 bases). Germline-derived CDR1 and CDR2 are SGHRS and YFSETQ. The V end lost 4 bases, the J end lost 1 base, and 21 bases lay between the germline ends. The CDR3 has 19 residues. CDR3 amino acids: CASSPLPRDIKSGANVLTF. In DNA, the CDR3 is TGCGCCAGCAGCCCCCTACCCCGGGACATCAAATCTGGGGCCAACGTCCTGACTTTC.

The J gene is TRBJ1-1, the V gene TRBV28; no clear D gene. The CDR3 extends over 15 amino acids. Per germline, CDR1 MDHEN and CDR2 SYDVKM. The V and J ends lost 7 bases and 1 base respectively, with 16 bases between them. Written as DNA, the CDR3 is TGTGCCAGCACCACCCGGGGAGTACGGAACACTGAAGCTTTCTTT. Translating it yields CASTTRGVRNTEAFF.

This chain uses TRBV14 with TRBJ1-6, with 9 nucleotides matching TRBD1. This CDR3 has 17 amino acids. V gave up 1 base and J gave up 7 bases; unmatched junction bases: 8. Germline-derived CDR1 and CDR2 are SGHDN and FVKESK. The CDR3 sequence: CASSQVRDRAANSPLHF. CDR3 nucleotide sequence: TGTGCCAGCAGCCAAGTGAGGGACAGGGCGGCGAATTCACCCCTCCACTTT.

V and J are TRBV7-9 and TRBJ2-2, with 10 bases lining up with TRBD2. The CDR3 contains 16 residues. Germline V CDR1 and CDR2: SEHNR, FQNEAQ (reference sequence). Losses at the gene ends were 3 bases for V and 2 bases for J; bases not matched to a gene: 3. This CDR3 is CASSLGLALNTGELFF. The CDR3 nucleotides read TGTGCCAGCAGCTTGGGACTAGCGCTTAACACCGGGGAGCTGTTTTTT.

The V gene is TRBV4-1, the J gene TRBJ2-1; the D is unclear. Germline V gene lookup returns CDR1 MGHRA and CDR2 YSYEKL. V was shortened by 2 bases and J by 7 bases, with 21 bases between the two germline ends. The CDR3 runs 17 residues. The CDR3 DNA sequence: TGCGCCAGCAGCCAAAGGCAATTTGGGGTTATGGGGAATGAGCAGTTCTTC. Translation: CASSQRQFGVMGNEQFF.

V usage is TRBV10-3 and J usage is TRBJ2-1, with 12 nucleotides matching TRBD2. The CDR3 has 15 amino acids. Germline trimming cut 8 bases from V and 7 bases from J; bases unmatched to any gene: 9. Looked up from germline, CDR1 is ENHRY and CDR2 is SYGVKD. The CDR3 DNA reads TGTGCCATCTCCATACTAGCGGGAGGTACGAATGAGCAGTTCTTC. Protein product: CAISILAGGTNEQFF.

The CDR3 DNA sequence: TGTGCCAGCTCACGGACAGGCGATAGCAATCAGCCCCAGCATTTT. It specifies CASSRTGDSNQPQHF. The chain recombines TRBV18 with TRBJ1-5; TRBD1 matches at 7 bases. The V gene's germline CDR1 is KGHSH and CDR2 LQKENI. V dropped 4 bases and J dropped 0; count of bases not matched to a gene: 3. This CDR3 has 15 residues.

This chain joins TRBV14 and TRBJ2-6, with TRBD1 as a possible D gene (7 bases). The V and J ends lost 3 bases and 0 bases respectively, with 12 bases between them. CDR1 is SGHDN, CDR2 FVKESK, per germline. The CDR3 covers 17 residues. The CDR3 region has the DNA TGTGCCAGCAGCCACCGGCGGGACAGCTCTGGGGCCAACGTCCTGACTTTC. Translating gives CASSHRRDSSGANVLTF.

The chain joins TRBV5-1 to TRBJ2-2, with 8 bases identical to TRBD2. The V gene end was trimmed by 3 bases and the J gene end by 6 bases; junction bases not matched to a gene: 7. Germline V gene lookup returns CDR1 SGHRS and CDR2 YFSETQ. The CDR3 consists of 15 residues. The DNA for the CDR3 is TGCGCCAGCAGCTACAGCCTAGCGGGTGCCGGGGAGCTGTTTTTT. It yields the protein CASSYSLAGAGELFF.

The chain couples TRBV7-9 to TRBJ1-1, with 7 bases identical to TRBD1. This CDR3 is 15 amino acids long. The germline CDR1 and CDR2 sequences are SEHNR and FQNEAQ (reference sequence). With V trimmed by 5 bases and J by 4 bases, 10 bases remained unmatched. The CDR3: CASSPPRTGVTEAFF. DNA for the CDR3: TGTGCCAGCAGCCCCCCCCGGACAGGTGTCACTGAAGCTTTCTTT.

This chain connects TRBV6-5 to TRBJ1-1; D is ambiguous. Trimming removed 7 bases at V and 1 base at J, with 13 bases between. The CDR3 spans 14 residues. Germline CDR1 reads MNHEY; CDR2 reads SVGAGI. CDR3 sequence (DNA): TGTGCCAGCACCGAGGGTACGGGGAACACTGAAGCTTTCTTT. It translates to CASTEGTGNTEAFF.

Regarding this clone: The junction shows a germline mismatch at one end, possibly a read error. The CDR3 reads CASSTQVQETQYF. The DNA of the CDR3 is TGTGCCAGCAGTACACAGGTCCAAGAGACCCAGTACTTC. The chain employs TRBV19 and TRBJ2-5; a possible D gene is TRBD1 (5 bases). CDR1 is LNHDA and CDR2 is SQIVND in the germline V gene (reference sequence). CDR3 size: 13 residues.

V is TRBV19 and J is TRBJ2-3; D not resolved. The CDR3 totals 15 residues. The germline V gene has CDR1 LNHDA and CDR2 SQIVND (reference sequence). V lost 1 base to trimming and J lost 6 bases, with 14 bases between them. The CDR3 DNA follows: TGTGCCAGTAGTATAGTAAATGATATGTCCGATACGCAGTATTTT. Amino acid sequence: CASSIVNDMSDTQYF.

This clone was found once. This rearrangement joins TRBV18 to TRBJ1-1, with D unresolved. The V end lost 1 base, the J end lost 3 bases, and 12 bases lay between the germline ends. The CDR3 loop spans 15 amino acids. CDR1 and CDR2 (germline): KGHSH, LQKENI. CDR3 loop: CASSPLHPADTEAFF. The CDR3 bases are TGTGCCAGCTCACCACTTCACCCTGCGGACACTGAAGCTTTCTTT.

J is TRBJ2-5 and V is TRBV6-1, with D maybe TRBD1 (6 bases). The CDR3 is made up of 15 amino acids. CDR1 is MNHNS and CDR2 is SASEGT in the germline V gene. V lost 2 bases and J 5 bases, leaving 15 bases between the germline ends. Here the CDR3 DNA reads TGTGCCAGCAGTGAATTAGGGGGTTTGAGTGAGACCCAGTACTTC. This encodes CASSELGGLSETQYF.

CDR3 protein: CASSRAGGKGETQYF. Written as DNA, the CDR3 is TGTGCCAGCAGCCGAGCGGGGGGAAAGGGGGAGACCCAGTACTTC. The J gene is TRBJ2-5, the V gene TRBV7-7; 9 bases are a match to TRBD2. Trimming cost V 5 bases and J 5 bases; bases outside gene matches: 9. The germline V gene encodes CDR1 SSHAT and CDR2 FNYEAQ (reference sequence). This CDR3 is built from 15 residues.

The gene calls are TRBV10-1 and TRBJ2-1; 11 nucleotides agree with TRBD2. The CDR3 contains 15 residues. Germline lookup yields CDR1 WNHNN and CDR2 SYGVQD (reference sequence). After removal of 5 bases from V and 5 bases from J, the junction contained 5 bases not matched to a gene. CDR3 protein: CASSPRLAGHNEQFF. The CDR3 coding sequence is TGCGCCAGCAGTCCCAGACTAGCGGGACACAATGAGCAGTTCTTC.

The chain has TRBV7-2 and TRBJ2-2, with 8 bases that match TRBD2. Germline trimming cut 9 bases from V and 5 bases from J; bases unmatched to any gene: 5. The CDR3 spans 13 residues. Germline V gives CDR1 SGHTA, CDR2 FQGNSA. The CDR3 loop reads CARAGVYTGELFF. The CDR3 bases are TGTGCCAGAGCGGGAGTGTATACCGGGGAGCTGTTTTTT.

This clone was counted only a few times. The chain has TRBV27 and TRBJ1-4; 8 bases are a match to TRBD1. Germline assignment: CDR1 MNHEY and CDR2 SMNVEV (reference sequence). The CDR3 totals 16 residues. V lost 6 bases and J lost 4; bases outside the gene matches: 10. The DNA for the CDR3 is TGTGCCAGCAGCGGGACAGGCGCCCTGTTTAATGAAAAACTGTTTTTT. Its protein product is CASSGTGALFNEKLFF.